This is a list of T cell receptor beta chains from one sample in a study of blood T cell repertoires in COVID-19. The repertoire was sequenced with immunoSEQ multiplex PCR; TCRdb's copy has only in-frame clones and lacks some. The sample includes about 200,000 clones, roughly 87% of them seen just once. Sequencing used PBMCs or T cells enriched from blood (not recorded which). These TCRs come from a woman aged 25-40 years who had recovered from COVID-19. Both conserved end residues are part of each CDR3. A D gene is named only where the DNA matches it firmly. Not every row has a clone size; where given, it reads once, few, many or a size class.

D	size	length	V	J	CDR3	DNA
.	.	16	TRBV9	TRBJ1-2	CASSVPQGKHGYGYTF	TGTGCCAGCAGCGTTCCTCAGGGGAAGCACGGGTATGGCTACACCTTC
.	.	14	TRBV9	TRBJ1-3	CASTARTTGNTIYF	TGTGCCAGCACCGCTCGAACTACTGGAAACACCATATATTTT
.	.	15	TRBV7-8	TRBJ2-1	CASSPRRLGRYEQFF	TGTGCCAGCAGCCCACGCAGACTAGGTAGGTATGAGCAGTTCTTC
TRBD2	.	14	TRBV5-6	TRBJ2-4	CASSLVLGEGIQYF	TGTGCCAGCAGCTTGGTCCTGGGGGAGGGCATTCAGTACTTC
TRBD2	once	14	TRBV29-1	TRBJ2-7	CSVGGLAGVYEQYF	TGCAGCGTTGGGGGACTAGCGGGGGTCTACGAGCAGTACTTC
TRBD1	.	15	TRBV14	TRBJ1-1	CASSLLTGVNTEAFF	TGTGCCAGCAGCCTGTTGACAGGGGTGAACACTGAAGCTTTCTTT
TRBD1	.	12	TRBV12-3/TRBV12-4	TRBJ1-5	CASSPGTGPMGF	TGTGCCAGCAGTCCCGGGACAGGGCCTATGGGTTTT
.	.	15	TRBV9	TRBJ1-2	CASSDPRVPNYGYTF	TGTGCCAGCAGCGACCCACGGGTACCAAACTATGGCTACACCTTC
TRBD1	once	19	TRBV6-2/TRBV6-3	TRBJ1-5	CASSPGTGGSGFLDQPQHF	TGTGCCAGCAGTCCCGGGACAGGGGGCAGTGGATTTTTAGATCAGCCCCAGCATTTT
.	.	12	TRBV7-9	TRBJ1-1	CASSLGRQRAFF	TGTGCCAGCAGCTTAGGACGACAAAGGGCTTTCTTT
.	.	16	TRBV5-1	TRBJ1-1	CASSLIKGGMNTEAFF	TGCGCCAGCAGCTTGATTAAAGGCGGCATGAACACTGAAGCTTTCTTT
TRBD2	.	16	TRBV19	TRBJ2-7	CASSRILAGGPDEQYF	TGTGCCAGTAGTCGAATTCTAGCGGGAGGGCCTGACGAGCAGTACTTC
.	.	13	TRBV29-1	TRBJ2-3	CSVETVSTDTQYF	TGCAGCGTAGAAACAGTTAGCACAGATACGCAGTATTTT
TRBD2	once	15	TRBV4-3	TRBJ2-7	CASSHGTSGGYEQYF	TGCGCCAGCAGCCACGGGACTAGCGGGGGCTACGAGCAGTACTTC
.	once	15	TRBV5-1	TRBJ2-1	CASSVPGESYNEQFF	TGCGCCAGCAGCGTGCCGGGAGAATCCTACAATGAGCAGTTCTTC
.	.	12	TRBV19	TRBJ1-1	CASRQRLTEAFF	TGTGCCAGCAGACAGAGACTCACTGAAGCTTTCTTT
.	.	16	TRBV11-1	TRBJ2-1	CASSPPSTYSYNEQFF	TGTGCCAGCAGCCCGCCATCCACCTACTCCTACAATGAGCAGTTCTTC
.	.	12	TRBV30	TRBJ2-1	CARGPSYNEQFF	TGTGCCCGAGGGCCATCCTACAATGAGCAGTTCTTC
TRBD1	.	14	TRBV19	TRBJ2-1	CASSPGGIYNEQFF	TGTGCCAGCTCCCCAGGGGGTATTTACAATGAGCAGTTCTTC
.	.	17	TRBV9	TRBJ2-1	CASSVVASEEYYNEQFF	TGTGCCAGCAGCGTCGTTGCTAGCGAAGAATACTACAATGAGCAGTTCTTC
.	.	14	TRBV9	TRBJ1-1	CASSLWEVGTEAFF	TGTGCCAGCAGCCTTTGGGAGGTCGGCACTGAAGCTTTCTTT
TRBD1	.	15	TRBV29-1	TRBJ1-2	CSVETRDRGPYGYTF	TGCAGCGTTGAAACCCGGGACAGGGGACCTTATGGCTACACCTTC
TRBD1	.	13	TRBV6-2/TRBV6-3	TRBJ1-2	CASSYGSGGGYTF	TGTGCCAGCAGTTACGGGTCAGGGGGCGGCTACACCTTC
.	.	14	TRBV2	TRBJ1-4	CASSEGGAGEKLFF	TGTGCCAGCAGTGAGGGGGGGGCGGGTGAAAAACTGTTTTTT
.	few	15	TRBV5-6	TRBJ1-6	CASSAGRSYNSPLHF	TGTGCCAGCAGCGCGGGACGTTCCTATAATTCACCCCTCCACTTT
.	.	11	TRBV7-8	TRBJ1-1	CAILGGTEAFF	TGTGCCATCCTGGGGGGGACTGAAGCTTTCTTT
.	few	14	TRBV6-2/TRBV6-3	TRBJ1-1	CASSFVTMNTEAFF	TGTGCCAGCAGTTTCGTGACAATGAACACTGAAGCTTTCTTT
.	.	14	TRBV5-1	TRBJ1-1	CASSLLPGIAEAFF	TGCGCCAGCAGCTTGTTGCCGGGAATTGCTGAAGCTTTCTTT
.	.	13	TRBV6-5	TRBJ2-7	CASSWTPSYEQYF	TGTGCCAGCAGTTGGACACCTTCCTACGAGCAGTACTTC
TRBD1	once	13	TRBV7-8	TRBJ1-2	CASSLDRGQGYTF	TGTGCCAGCAGCCTGGACAGGGGGCAAGGCTACACCTTC
TRBD1	.	13	TRBV19	TRBJ1-2	CASSGQGIYGYTF	TGTGCCAGTAGCGGACAGGGTATCTATGGCTACACCTTC
TRBD2	.	16	TRBV6-5	TRBJ2-7	CASSSPASGKSYEQYF	TGTGCCAGCAGTTCCCCGGCGAGCGGGAAATCCTACGAGCAGTACTTC
.	few	14	TRBV19	TRBJ2-6	CASSLVSGANVLTF	TGTGCCAGTAGTCTTGTATCTGGGGCCAACGTCCTGACTTTC
TRBD1	.	15	TRBV7-9	TRBJ2-2	CASSLGQGQTGELFF	TGTGCCAGCAGCTTAGGACAGGGGCAGACCGGGGAGCTGTTTTTT
TRBD2	.	17	TRBV5-1	TRBJ2-7	CARSLEGGGGLPYEQYF	TGCGCCCGCAGCTTGGAGGGCGGGGGGGGCCTACCCTACGAGCAGTACTTC
.	.	15	TRBV13	TRBJ1-2	CASSLGQGPNYGYTF	TGTGCCAGCAGCTTAGGGCAGGGCCCTAACTATGGCTACACCTTC
TRBD1	.	14	TRBV11-2	TRBJ1-2	CASSPGQTNYGYTF	TGTGCCAGCAGCCCGGGACAGACGAACTATGGCTACACCTTC
.	.	13	TRBV11-3	TRBJ2-7	CASSLAVPYEQYF	TGTGCCAGCAGCTTGGCAGTACCCTACGAGCAGTACTTC
.	.	11	TRBV5-4	TRBJ2-7	CASSSPREQYF	TGTGCCAGCAGCTCCCCCCGCGAGCAGTACTTC
.	.	15	TRBV14	TRBJ2-7	CASSQELGRAHEQYF	TGTGCCAGCAGCCAAGAGTTAGGCAGGGCACACGAGCAGTACTTC
TRBD1	many	14	TRBV7-2	TRBJ2-4	CASSLRDRRDIQYF	TGTGCCAGCAGCTTAAGGGACAGAAGGGACATTCAGTACTTC
TRBD1	.	15	TRBV28	TRBJ1-5	CASRAPGQVNQPQHF	TGTGCCAGCCGCGCACCGGGACAGGTCAATCAGCCCCAGCATTTT
.	.	11	TRBV11-2	TRBJ1-2	CASRNNGGYTF	TGTGCCAGCAGAAACAACGGGGGCTACACCTTC
.	.	15	TRBV7-8	TRBJ1-2	CASSLGTPGNGGYTF	TGTGCCAGCAGCTTAGGGACGCCGGGAAATGGAGGCTACACCTTC
.	.	14	TRBV18	TRBJ2-7	CASSAGFTDNEQYF	TGTGCCAGCTCCGCGGGATTCACGGACAACGAGCAGTACTTC
.	.	14	TRBV30	TRBJ1-5	CAWSDNNSNQPQHF	TGTGCCTGGTCGGACAACAATAGCAATCAGCCCCAGCATTTT